These T cell receptor beta chains were read from a single sample in a study of cytomegalovirus exposure and HLA in healthy donors. The protocol was immunoSEQ multiplex PCR, while the TCRdb copy is restricted to in-frame clones and leaves out a portion. The sample carries about 170,000 clones, just over 70% recorded once. Specimen: PBMCs. The receptors originated from a human donor in good health. The CDR3 runs from the conserved cysteine through the conserved F or W. D genes are given only for firm matches. Clone size is shown for a subset of rows, as once, few, many or a class of expanded clone.

cdr3_aa cdr3_nt j_call v_call clone_size d_call
CASSVTGTPNQPQHF TGTGCCAGCAGTGTTACAGGTACTCCAAATCAGCCCCAGCATTTT TRBJ1-5 TRBV27 NA NA
CAWRERSGGTFPYEQYF TGTGCCTGGAGGGAGCGTAGCGGGGGGACCTTTCCCTACGAGCAGTACTTC TRBJ2-7 TRBV30 NA TRBD2
CASSRGIFTDTQYF TGTGCCAGCAGCCGGGGGATTTTCACAGATACGCAGTATTTT TRBJ2-3 TRBV5-6 NA NA
CASNPGTGMFGQYF TGTGCCAGCAATCCCGGGACAGGGATGTTTGGGCAGTACTTC TRBJ2-7 TRBV27 NA TRBD1
CASSLDPGGTEAFF TGTGCCAGCAGCTTAGACCCGGGGGGCACTGAAGCTTTCTTT TRBJ1-1 TRBV11-1 NA NA
CASSLQGQEAFF TGTGCCAGCAGCTTACAGGGACAGGAAGCTTTCTTT TRBJ1-1 TRBV7-9 NA TRBD1
CASSLGSRQRETQYF TGTGCCAGCAGCCTGGGGTCTCGCCAGCGGGAGACCCAGTACTTC TRBJ2-5 TRBV5-5 NA NA
CASRGQGDYSPLHF TGTGCCAGCAGGGGACAGGGGGATTATTCACCCCTCCACTTT TRBJ1-6 TRBV6-5 NA TRBD1
CASTPRKGGGWGELFF TGTGCCAGCACCCCGCGGAAAGGGGGGGGCTGGGGGGAGCTGTTTTTT TRBJ2-2 TRBV27 NA NA
CASVRGGSEAFF TGTGCCAGCGTTAGAGGAGGCTCTGAAGCTTTCTTT TRBJ1-1 TRBV6-5 NA NA
CASSQAPGSYEQYF TGCGCCAGCAGCCAAGCCCCCGGCTCCTACGAGCAGTACTTC TRBJ2-7 TRBV4-1 NA NA
CASSLNPGQGAYEQYF TGCGCCAGCAGCTTGAATCCGGGACAGGGGGCCTACGAGCAGTACTTC TRBJ2-7 TRBV5-1 NA TRBD1
CASSEGGSSYEQYF TGTGCCAGCAGTGAAGGCGGCAGTTCCTACGAGCAGTACTTC TRBJ2-7 TRBV6-1 NA NA
CASSLGFRGAHTEAFF TGTGCCAGCAGCTTAGGTTTCCGGGGAGCGCACACTGAAGCTTTCTTT TRBJ1-1 TRBV7-9 few NA
CASRIVGQGFGYTF TGTGCCAGCAGGATCGTGGGACAGGGGTTTGGCTACACCTTC TRBJ1-2 TRBV5-4 NA TRBD1
CASGQTPHNDNEQFF TGTGCCAGCGGACAGACTCCCCACAATGACAATGAGCAGTTCTTC TRBJ2-1 TRBV2 NA NA
CAWSLRTGPDQPQHF TGTGCCTGGAGTCTCCGGACAGGGCCAGATCAGCCCCAGCATTTT TRBJ1-5 TRBV30 NA TRBD1
CASTSHGGRGYGYTF TGTGCCAGCACCTCCCACGGGGGGCGCGGCTATGGCTACACCTTC TRBJ1-2 TRBV7-2 NA NA
CASSQDLNYGYTF TGTGCCAGCAGCCAAGACCTTAACTATGGCTACACCTTC TRBJ1-2 TRBV14 few NA
CASSATLAGGSSYNEQFF TGTGCCAGCAGCGCCACCCTAGCGGGGGGGAGCTCCTACAATGAGCAGTTCTTC TRBJ2-1 TRBV7-8 NA TRBD2
CAISESSGRSRPYNEQFF TGTGCCATCAGTGAGTCGTCAGGGCGTTCACGACCCTACAATGAGCAGTTCTTC TRBJ2-1 TRBV10-3 NA NA
CASSWDRAGDYGYTF TGTGCCAGCAGTTGGGACAGGGCCGGGGACTATGGCTACACCTTC TRBJ1-2 TRBV2 NA TRBD1
CASSPFRAGGLLSEQYF TGTGCCAGCAGCCCCTTTCGAGCGGGGGGGCTCTTGAGTGAGCAGTACTTC TRBJ2-7 TRBV5-6 NA TRBD2
CASLRSRSGNTIYF TGTGCCTCCCTCCGGTCGCGCTCTGGAAACACCATATATTTT TRBJ1-3 TRBV30 few NA
CAWRTTGNSYEQYF TGTGCCTGGAGAACTACAGGGAATTCCTACGAGCAGTACTTC TRBJ2-7 TRBV30 few NA
CASTGGSYEQYF TGCGCCAGCACGGGGGGATCCTACGAGCAGTACTTC TRBJ2-7 TRBV5-1 NA TRBD2
CASSKDSQARPQHF TGTGCCAGCAGCAAGGACTCACAAGCAAGGCCCCAGCATTTT TRBJ1-5 TRBV7-2 NA NA
CASSQDWVGPGRDQETQYF TGCGCCAGCAGCCAAGATTGGGTAGGGCCAGGGAGGGACCAAGAGACCCAGTACTTC TRBJ2-5 TRBV4-3 few TRBD2
CASSFESSGYYEQYF TGCGCCAGCAGCTTTGAAAGTAGCGGATACTACGAGCAGTACTTC TRBJ2-7 TRBV5-1 NA NA
CASSPNRVGGGYTF TGTGCCAGCAGTCCGAACAGGGTAGGTGGTGGCTACACCTTC TRBJ1-2 TRBV2 few NA
CSVEPRDKAGANVLTF TGCAGCGTTGAACCCAGGGACAAGGCTGGGGCCAACGTCCTGACTTTC TRBJ2-6 TRBV29-1 NA NA